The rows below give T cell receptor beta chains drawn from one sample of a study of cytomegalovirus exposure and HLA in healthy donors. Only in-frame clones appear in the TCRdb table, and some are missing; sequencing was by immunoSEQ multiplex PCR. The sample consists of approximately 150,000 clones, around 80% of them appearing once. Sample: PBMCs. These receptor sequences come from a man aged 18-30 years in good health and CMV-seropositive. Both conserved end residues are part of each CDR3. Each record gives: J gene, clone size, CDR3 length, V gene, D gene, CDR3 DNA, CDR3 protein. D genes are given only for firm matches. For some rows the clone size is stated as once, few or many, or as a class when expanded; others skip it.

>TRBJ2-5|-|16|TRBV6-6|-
TGTGCCAGCAGTGGTACCGGGACACGGGGTAAAGAGACCCAGTACTTC
CASSGTGTRGKETQYF
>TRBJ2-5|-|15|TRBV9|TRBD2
TGTGCCAGCAGCCTAGTAGCGGGAGCGGATGAGACCCAGTACTTC
CASSLVAGADETQYF
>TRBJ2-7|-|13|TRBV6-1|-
TGTGCCACGAGGTTGGCAGTTTACTACGAGCAGTACTTC
CATRLAVYYEQYF
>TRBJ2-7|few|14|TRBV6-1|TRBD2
TGTGCCAGCAAACTCTACCGGGGGGCCTACGAGCAGTACTTC
CASKLYRGAYEQYF
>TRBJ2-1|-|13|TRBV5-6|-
TGTGCCAGCAGTATCTGGGGGGTCAGTGAGCAGTTCTTC
CASSIWGVSEQFF
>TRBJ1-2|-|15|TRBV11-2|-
TGTGCCAGCAGCCGGGTCGGCTCGGGAAACTATGGCTACACCTTC
CASSRVGSGNYGYTF
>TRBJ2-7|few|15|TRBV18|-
TGTGCCAGCTCACCTACTCAGGGTAGCTCCTACGAGCAGTACTTC
CASSPTQGSSYEQYF
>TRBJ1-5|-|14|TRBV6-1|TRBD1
TGTGCCAGCAGTCCACAATACAGGGGACAGCCCCAGCATTTT
CASSPQYRGQPQHF
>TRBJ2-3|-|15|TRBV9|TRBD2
TGTGCCAGCAGCGCCGGGACTAGCGGCATTGATACGCAGTATTTT
CASSAGTSGIDTQYF
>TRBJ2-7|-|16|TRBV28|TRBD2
TGTGCCAGCAGTTTACCAAGCGGGAGAGACTCCTACGAGCAGTACTTC
CASSLPSGRDSYEQYF
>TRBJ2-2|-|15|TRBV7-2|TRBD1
TGTGCCAGCAGCCGGGGACAGAGAAACACCGGGGAGCTGTTTTTT
CASSRGQRNTGELFF
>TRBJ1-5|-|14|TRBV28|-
TGTGCCAGCAGAGCAGGGAATAGCAATCAGCCCCAGCATTTT
CASRAGNSNQPQHF
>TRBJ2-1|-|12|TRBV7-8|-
TGTGCCAGCAGCTTAGGTCCGGTTGAGCAGTTCTTC
CASSLGPVEQFF
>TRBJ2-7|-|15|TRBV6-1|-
TGTGCCAGCAGATTAGACCGGACAGCAGCCTACGAGCAGTACTTC
CASRLDRTAAYEQYF
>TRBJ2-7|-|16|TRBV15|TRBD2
TGTGCCACCAGCAGAGATCTCGCGGGAGGGCCCTACGAGCAGTACTTC
CATSRDLAGGPYEQYF
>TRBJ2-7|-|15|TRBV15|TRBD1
TGTGCCACCAGCAGGGCCGACAGGGGATCCTACGAGCAGTACTTC
CATSRADRGSYEQYF
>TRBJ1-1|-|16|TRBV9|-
TGTGCCAGCAGCCCCACGGGAGGGGGGGTGAACACTGAAGCTTTCTTT
CASSPTGGGVNTEAFF
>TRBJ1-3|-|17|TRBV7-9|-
TGTGCCAGCAGCTTAACATGGGGCCCTAGACCTGGAAACACCATATATTTT
CASSLTWGPRPGNTIYF
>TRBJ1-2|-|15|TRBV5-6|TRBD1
TGTGCCAGCAGCACCAGGGGGCGTTTAGGAGGTGGCTACACCTTC
CASSTRGRLGGGYTF
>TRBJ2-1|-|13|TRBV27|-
TGTGCCAGCAGTTCCCAGCTAGCGTTCGGCAGAGTCTTC
CASSSQLAFGRVF
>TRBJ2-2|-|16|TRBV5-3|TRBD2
TGTGCCAGAAGCTTAACTAGCGCCCTGAACACCGGGGAGCTGTTTTTT
CARSLTSALNTGELFF
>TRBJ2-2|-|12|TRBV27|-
TGTGCCAGCAGTCGAGGGACCGGGGAGCTGTTTTTT
CASSRGTGELFF
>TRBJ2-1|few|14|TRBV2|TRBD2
TGTGCCAGCAGTGCCCAGCGGGAGTGGAATGAGCAGTTCTTC
CASSAQREWNEQFF
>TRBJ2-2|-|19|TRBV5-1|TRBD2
TGCGCCAGCAGCTTGGCTGGGTTGGGTAGCGGGAGAGACACCGGGGAGCTGTTTTTT
CASSLAGLGSGRDTGELFF
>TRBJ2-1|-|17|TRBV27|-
TGTGCCAGCAGTCCCCCCCTTCTGGGAGGAGCCTTGCCTGAGCAGTTCTTC
CASSPPLLGGALPEQFF
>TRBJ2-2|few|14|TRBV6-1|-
TGTGCCAGCAGTGATAGGGGAGGTTCCGGGGAGCTGTTTTTT
CASSDRGGSGELFF
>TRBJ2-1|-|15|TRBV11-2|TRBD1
TGTGCCAGCAGCTCCACCTTGACAGGGTCAGGAGAGCAGTTCTTC
CASSSTLTGSGEQFF